This entry lists 26 T cell receptor beta chains sequenced from one sample in a study of cytomegalovirus exposure and HLA in healthy donors listed by TCRdb under 2017. Libraries came from the immunoSEQ multiplex PCR assay. For the multiplex PCR, a mixture combining 60 forward primers for TCR Vbeta segments and 13 reverse primers for TCR Jbeta segments was used. The table comes from immuneACCESS by way of TCRdb, which keeps in-frame sequences with V and J called. Part of the clones is missing from these tables; in studies checked, under half for an unresolved V gene and the rest for unknown reasons. The sample table holds about 160,000 clones, of which around 83% were seen once. The ten largest clones take up about 0.89% of the sample. Material: PBMCs. Receptors originate from a girl between 2 and 10 years old in good health and CMV-seropositive.

V is TRBV19 and J is TRBJ1-5, with D maybe TRBD1 (6 bases). Trimming shortened V by 4 bases and J by 5 bases, and 12 bases separated the two germline ends. This CDR3 contains 14 residues. Germline V CDR1 and CDR2: LNHDA, SQIVND (reference sequence). The CDR3 DNA reads TGTGCCAGTAGTACCTACAGGGTGGATCAGCCCCAGCATTTT. Its protein product is CASSTYRVDQPQHF.

The V and J genes are TRBV5-1 and TRBJ1-4; 8 nucleotides align to TRBD1. V dropped 7 bases and J dropped 7; count of bases not matched to a gene: 9. The CDR3 covers 14 residues. Per germline, CDR1 SGHRS and CDR2 YFSETQ. CDR3 nucleotides: TGCGCCAGCGGCCCGACAGGGGTTGGTGAAAAACTGTTTTTT. Its protein is CASGPTGVGEKLFF.

This chain joins TRBV19 and TRBJ2-7; TRBD2 matches 7 bases. Germline trimming cut 5 bases from V and 1 base from J; bases unmatched to any gene: 2. Germline CDR1 LNHDA, CDR2 SQIVND (reference sequence). The CDR3 contains 13 residues. CDR3 protein: CASSPGLSYEQYF. The DNA for the CDR3 is TGTGCCAGTAGTCCGGGACTATCCTACGAGCAGTACTTC.

This chain links TRBV7-3 with TRBJ2-5, with D unclear. CDR3 length: 11 residues. The germline V gene has CDR1 SGHTA and CDR2 FQGTGA. Between the trimmed V and J ends, which lost 4 bases and 2 bases, there was a span of 2 bases. The DNA for the CDR3 is TGTGCCAGCAGCTCACAAGAGACCCAGTACTTC. Encoded protein: CASSSQETQYF.

The rearrangement joins TRBV4-1 to TRBJ2-6, with TRBD1 matching 10 bases. This CDR3 has 18 amino acids. V shed 0 bases and J 4 bases; nucleotides not matched to a gene: 6. In germline, CDR1 is MGHRA, CDR2 YSYEKL. CDR3 DNA sequence: TGCGCCAGCAGCCAAGATAGGGACAGGGGCTCCGGGGCCAACGTCCTGACTTTC. This encodes CASSQDRDRGSGANVLTF.

The chain couples TRBV10-2 to TRBJ1-1; D may be TRBD1 (6 bases). CDR3 length: 17 residues. The V and J ends lost 0 bases and 0 bases respectively, with 14 bases between them. Germline V gene data show CDR1 as WSHSY and CDR2 as SAAADI. In DNA, the CDR3 is TGCGCCAGCAGTGAGTCGTGGACAGCAAAGATGAACACTGAAGCTTTCTTT. It translates to CASSESWTAKMNTEAFF.

The J gene is TRBJ2-2, the V gene TRBV19, with D perhaps TRBD1 (7 bases). The CDR3 is made up of 15 amino acids. Trimming removed 3 bases from V and 6 bases from J, with 14 bases in between. Germline CDR1 reads LNHDA; CDR2 reads SQIVND (reference sequence). The CDR3 protein is CASSMGRGVSGELFF. For the CDR3, the DNA is TGTGCCAGTAGTATGGGCAGGGGGGTTTCCGGGGAGCTGTTTTTT.

This clone was observed a few times. The chain employs TRBV6-1 and TRBJ2-7; 14 positions agree with TRBD2. Trimming removed 3 bases from V and 4 bases from J; junction bases left unmatched: 5. The CDR3 has 16 amino acids. From germline, CDR1 is MNHNS and CDR2 SASEGT. This CDR3 reads CASSDRRTSGRYEQYF. The CDR3 DNA is TGTGCCAGCAGTGACCGACGGACTAGCGGGAGGTACGAGCAGTACTTC.

The gene calls are TRBV28 and TRBJ2-7, with 7 positions matching TRBD2. This CDR3 spans 14 amino acids. With 7 bases clipped from V and 3 bases from J, the junction kept 9 bases outside the gene matches. The V gene's germline CDR1 is MDHEN and CDR2 SYDVKM. CDR3 bases: TGTGCCAGCACCCTGGGGGGGACCAACTACGAGCAGTACTTC. Encoded protein: CASTLGGTNYEQYF.

The rearrangement joins TRBV5-4 to TRBJ2-7, with D possibly TRBD2 on 5 matching bases. V was pared by 3 bases and J by 4 bases, with 20 bases between. The CDR3 covers 16 residues. Germline V CDR1 and CDR2: SGHNT, YYREEE (reference sequence). CDR3 bases: TGTGCCAGCAGCTCCCCCAGCCGGGGTGGTGGATACGAGCAGTACTTC. Encoded protein: CASSSPSRGGGYEQYF. Full variable domain (missing parts from reference TRBV5-4 and TRBJ2-7): ETGVTQSPTHLIKTRGQQVTLRCSSQSGHNTVSWYQQALGQGPQFIFQYYREEENGRGNFPPRFSGLQFPNYSSELNVNALELDDSALYLCASSSPSRGGGYEQYFGPGTRLTVT.

The chain employs TRBV29-1 and TRBJ1-3; tentative D call: TRBD1 (5 bases). Between the trimmed V and J ends, which lost 5 bases and 0 bases, there was a span of 8 bases. The CDR3 extends over 13 amino acids. Germline V gene lookup returns CDR1 SQVTM and CDR2 ANQGSEA. CDR3 nucleotides: TGCAGCGTTAGGCAGGGCTCTGGAAACACCATATATTTT. It yields the protein CSVRQGSGNTIYF.

This chain links TRBV4-1 with TRBJ1-6; no definite D call. This CDR3 contains 16 residues. The germline V and J ends were trimmed by 0 bases and 4 bases, with 10 bases remaining between them. The germline gives CDR1 MGHRA, CDR2 YSYEKL. CDR3 loop: CASSQDGGSYNSPLHF. CDR3 sequence (DNA): TGCGCCAGCAGCCAAGATGGTGGCAGTTATAATTCACCCCTCCACTTT.

The chain employs TRBV25-1 and TRBJ1-1; possibly TRBD1 for D (5 bases). CDR1 is MGHDK, CDR2 SYGVNS, per germline. This CDR3 contains 12 residues. V lost 3 bases, J lost 3 bases, and 5 bases lay in between. For the CDR3, the DNA is TGTGCCAGCAGTGACAGGGACACTGAAGCTTTCTTT. The encoded protein is CASSDRDTEAFF.

The chain combines TRBV7-8 with TRBJ2-7; 7 nucleotides match TRBD2. The CDR3 contains 13 residues. Germline V gene sequence: CDR1 SGHVS, CDR2 FQNEAQ. Trimming at V came to 5 bases and at J to 4 bases, leaving 5 bases not matched to a gene. CDR3 DNA: TGTGCCAGCAGCCCCGACGGGGGGTACGAGCAGTACTTC. Protein product: CASSPDGGYEQYF.

The chain is built from TRBV29-1 and TRBJ1-2, with 10 nucleotides matching TRBD1. Per the germline V gene, CDR1 is SQVTM and CDR2 is ANQGSEA. Trimming at V came to 4 bases and at J to 4 bases, leaving 6 bases not matched to a gene. The CDR3 runs 14 residues. The CDR3 nucleotides read TGCAGCGTTGGAGGGGGACAGGGGCTCTATGGCTACACCTTC. It encodes CSVGGGQGLYGYTF.

The chain uses TRBV18 and TRBJ1-1; D perhaps matches TRBD1 (5 bases). There are 14 residues in the CDR3. Trimming pared 4 bases from V and 5 bases from J, leaving 14 bases between. Germline CDR1 KGHSH, CDR2 LQKENI. CDR3 sequence reads: CASSLGPRGTEAFF. As DNA, the CDR3 is TGTGCCAGCTCACTCGGGCCTAGGGGTACTGAAGCTTTCTTT.

CDR3 nucleotide sequence: TGTGCCAGCAGCCAAGGTTCCAGCGGGAGAAGCGAGCAGTACTTC. Encoded protein: CASSQGSSGRSEQYF. The gene calls are TRBV28 and TRBJ2-7, with TRBD2 identical over 8 bases. Germline CDR1 is MDHEN and CDR2 is SYDVKM. The CDR3 contains 15 residues. The J segment lost 6 bases and the V segment lost 6 bases, leaving 13 bases of the junction unmatched.

The gene calls are TRBV5-4 and TRBJ1-1, with a weak D call TRBD1 (6 bases). Deletions cut 3 bases from V and 5 bases from J, with 11 bases between. The V gene's germline CDR1 is SGHNT and CDR2 YYREEE (reference sequence). The CDR3 covers 13 residues. The CDR3 coding sequence is TGTGCCAGCAGCTGGACAGTGGGGACTGAAGCTTTCTTT. This translates into CASSWTVGTEAFF.

This chain uses TRBV28 with TRBJ1-5; D is unresolved. Germline V gene data show CDR1 as MDHEN and CDR2 as SYDVKM. The CDR3 consists of 15 residues. Trimming removed 3 bases from V and 2 bases from J, with 11 bases in between. The CDR3 sequence is CASSFEAPGNQPQHF. The CDR3 DNA follows: TGTGCCAGCAGTTTCGAGGCCCCGGGCAATCAGCCCCAGCATTTT.

The V call is TRBV11-3, the J call TRBJ2-1; possible D gene TRBD2, 6 bases. Germline V gene lookup returns CDR1 SGHNT and CDR2 YENEEA. This CDR3 has 15 amino acids. The ends were cut back, 4 bases at V and 2 bases at J, with 12 bases in the middle. In DNA form, the CDR3 reads TGTGCCAGCAGCTGGGTGGCGGGACCCTACAATGAGCAGTTCTTC. This codes for CASSWVAGPYNEQFF.

The rearrangement uses TRBV4-1 and TRBJ2-3; D perhaps matches TRBD1 (7 bases). The germline V and J ends were trimmed by 2 bases and 5 bases, with 17 bases remaining between them. The CDR3 covers 16 residues. Germline CDR1 is MGHRA and CDR2 is YSYEKL. In nucleotides, the CDR3 is TGCGCCAGCAGCCAATCTCCAGGGGGGCAGCAAGATACGCAGTATTTT. It codes for CASSQSPGGQQDTQYF.

This clone came up a few times. The V gene is TRBV7-9, the J gene TRBJ2-7, with D uncertain. From germline, CDR1 is SEHNR and CDR2 FQNEAQ (reference sequence). Trimming left V 5 bases short and J 5 bases short, with 10 bases between. The CDR3 runs 12 residues. CDR3 in amino acids: CASSPHNHEQYF. The CDR3 DNA follows: TGTGCCAGCAGCCCCCACAACCACGAGCAGTACTTC.

J is TRBJ2-7 and V is TRBV9; 8 nucleotides match TRBD1. The CDR3 has 15 amino acids. Germline V CDR1 and CDR2: SGDLS, YYNGEE. J was trimmed by 5 bases and V by 4 bases; bases with no gene match: 11. The CDR3 DNA follows: TGTGCCAGCAGCTTCGCCGGGACAGGCGGCAACGAGCAGTACTTC. As protein: CASSFAGTGGNEQYF. The variable domain in full, with the rest retrieved from reference TRBV9 and TRBJ2-7, is DSGVTQTPKHLITATGQRVTLRCSPRSGDLSVYWYQQSLDQGLQFLIQYYNGEERAKGNILERFSAQQFPDLHSELNLSSLELGDSALYFCASSFAGTGGNEQYFGPGTRLTVT.

This clone has only a few counts. CDR3 in DNA: TGTGCCAGCAGCGTAGGGCGGGATGGAAATACGCAGTATTTT. Protein product: CASSVGRDGNTQYF. V usage is TRBV9 and J usage is TRBJ2-3; possibly TRBD2 for D (6 bases). Trimming took off 0 bases at V and 7 bases at J, with 12 bases between the two ends. The CDR3 sequence is 14 residues long. CDR1 is SGDLS, CDR2 YYNGEE, per germline.

This clone was picked up a small number of times. The chain has TRBV30 and TRBJ1-5, with TRBD1 matching 9 bases. Germline loops: CDR1 GTSNPN, CDR2 SVGIG (reference sequence). The J segment lost 3 bases and the V segment lost 3 bases, leaving 3 bases of the junction unmatched. The length of the CDR3 is 14 residues. The CDR3 DNA reads TGTGCCTGGAGCCGGACAGGGGTCAATCAGCCCCAGCATTTT. This sequence encodes CAWSRTGVNQPQHF.

The chain joins TRBV6-1 to TRBJ1-2; TRBD1 might be the D (5 bases). Germline CDR1 reads MNHNS; CDR2 reads SASEGT. This CDR3 region has 13 residues. V shed 6 bases and J shed 3 bases, with 11 bases lying between them. CDR3 bases: TGTGCCAGCAGGGCCAGGGAGGACTATGGCTACACCTTC. This sequence encodes CASRAREDYGYTF.